What follows are 3 T cell receptor beta chains derived from one specimen sequenced in a study of T cell changes during pregnancy in multiple sclerosis. This table comes from immunoSEQ multiplex PCR, and its TCRdb copy is limited to in-frame clones, with some not included. This table has about 93,000 clones, 91% appearing once. The material was peripheral blood, obtained before pregnancy. The receptor set was obtained from a female donor with multiple sclerosis, enrolled in a pregnancy study.

The rearrangement joins TRBV7-2 to TRBJ2-7; D unresolved. Germline lookup yields CDR1 SGHTA and CDR2 FQGNSA. V shed 0 bases and J shed 4 bases, with 7 bases lying between them. The CDR3 is made up of 13 amino acids. The CDR3 reads CASSLAELYEQYF. The CDR3 region has the DNA TGTGCCAGCAGCTTAGCGGAGTTATACGAGCAGTACTTC. The variable domain in full, with the rest retrieved from reference TRBV7-2 and TRBJ2-7, is GAGVSQSPSNKVTEKGKDVELRCDPISGHTALYWYRQSLGQGLEFLIYFQGNSAPDKSGLPSDRFSAERTGGSVSTLTIQRTQQEDSAVYLCASSLAELYEQYFGPGTRLTVT.

The rearrangement uses TRBV7-6 and TRBJ2-5, with D perhaps matching TRBD1 (6 bases). This CDR3 has 13 residues. Between the trimmed V and J ends, which lost 5 bases and 7 bases, there was a span of 14 bases. Germline CDR1 is SGHVS and CDR2 is FNYEAQ. Here the CDR3 reads CASSLPGDRTQYF. The CDR3, as DNA: TGTGCCAGCAGCCTGCCAGGGGATAGGACCCAGTACTTC.

V is TRBV9 and J is TRBJ1-3; a weak D match, TRBD1 (5 bases). This CDR3 has 16 residues. Trimming shortened V by 4 bases and J by 0 bases, and 14 bases separated the two germline ends. Looked up from germline, CDR1 is SGDLS and CDR2 is YYNGEE. CDR3 coding DNA: TGTGCCAGCAGCCCCTCCCAGGGCGACTCTGGAAACACCATATATTTT. Translation: CASSPSQGDSGNTIYF.